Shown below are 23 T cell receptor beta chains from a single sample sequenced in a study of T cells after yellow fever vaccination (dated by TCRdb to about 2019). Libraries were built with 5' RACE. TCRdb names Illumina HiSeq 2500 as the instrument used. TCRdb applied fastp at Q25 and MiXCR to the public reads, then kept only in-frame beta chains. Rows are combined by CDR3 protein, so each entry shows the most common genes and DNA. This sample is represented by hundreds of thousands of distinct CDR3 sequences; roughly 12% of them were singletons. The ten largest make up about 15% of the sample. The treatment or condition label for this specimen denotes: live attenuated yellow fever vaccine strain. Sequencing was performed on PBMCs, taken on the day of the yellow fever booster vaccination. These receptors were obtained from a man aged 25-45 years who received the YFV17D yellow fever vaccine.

The CDR3 loop is CASSPSMERYYNEQFF. The CDR3 DNA sequence: TGTGCCAGTAGCCCCTCCATGGAGAGGTACTACAATGAGCAGTTCTTC. The chain couples TRBV19 to TRBJ2-1; D ambiguous. CDR1 and CDR2 from the germline V gene are LNHDA and SQIVND (reference sequence). The V gene lost 6 bases and the J gene lost 3 bases, with 18 bases spanning the gap. The CDR3 is made up of 16 amino acids.

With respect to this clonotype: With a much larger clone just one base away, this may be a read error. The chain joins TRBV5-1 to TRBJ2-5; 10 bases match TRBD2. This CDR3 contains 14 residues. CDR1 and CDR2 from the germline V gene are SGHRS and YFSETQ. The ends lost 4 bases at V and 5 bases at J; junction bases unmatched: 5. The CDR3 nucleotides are TGCGCCAGCAGCGGTTCTAGCGGGAGTGAGACCCAGTACTTC. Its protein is CASSGSSGSETQYF.

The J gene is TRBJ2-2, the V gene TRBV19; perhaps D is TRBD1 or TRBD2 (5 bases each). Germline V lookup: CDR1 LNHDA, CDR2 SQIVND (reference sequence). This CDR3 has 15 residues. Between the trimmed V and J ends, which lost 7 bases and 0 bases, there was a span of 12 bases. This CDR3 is CASTWQGPNTGELFF. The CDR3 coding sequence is TGTGCCAGTACCTGGCAGGGACCGAACACCGGGGAGCTGTTTTTT.

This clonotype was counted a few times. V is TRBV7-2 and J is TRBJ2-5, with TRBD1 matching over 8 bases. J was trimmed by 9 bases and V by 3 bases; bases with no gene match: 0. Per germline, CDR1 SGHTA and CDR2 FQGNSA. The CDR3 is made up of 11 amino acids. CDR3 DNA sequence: TGTGCCAGCAGCTTGGACAGGGCCCAGTACTTC. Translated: CASSLDRAQYF.

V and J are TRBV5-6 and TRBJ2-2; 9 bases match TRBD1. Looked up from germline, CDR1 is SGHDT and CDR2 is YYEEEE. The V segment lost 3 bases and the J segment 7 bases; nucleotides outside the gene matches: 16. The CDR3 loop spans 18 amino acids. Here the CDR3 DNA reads TGTGCCAGCAGCTCGACGACAGGGGGGTTCCAATATTACGGGGAGCTGTTTTTT. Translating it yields CASSSTTGGFQYYGELFF.

CDR3 residues: CASSLEVAGPALDTGELFF. The DNA for the CDR3 is TGTGCCAGCAGTTTAGAGGTAGCGGGTCCTGCGTTGGACACCGGGGAGCTGTTTTTT. The chain couples TRBV12-3 or TRBV12-4 to TRBJ2-2; 7 bases match TRBD2. There are 19 residues in the CDR3. The V segment lost 1 base and the J segment 3 bases; nucleotides outside the gene matches: 14.

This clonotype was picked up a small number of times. CDR3 region: CARPKTSGRANTGELFF. As DNA, the CDR3 is TGTGCCAGACCGAAGACTAGCGGGAGGGCTAACACCGGGGAGCTGTTTTTT. The rearrangement links TRBV21-1 to TRBJ2-2; TRBD2 is the table's D call, not checked against the DNA. TRBV21-1 has pseudogene status. The CDR3 is made up of 17 amino acids.

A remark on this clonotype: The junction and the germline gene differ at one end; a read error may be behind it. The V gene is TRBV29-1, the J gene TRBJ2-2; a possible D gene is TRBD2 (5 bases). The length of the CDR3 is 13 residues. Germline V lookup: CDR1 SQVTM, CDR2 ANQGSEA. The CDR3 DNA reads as TGCAGCGTTGTCTTTGGGAACACCGGGGAGATGTTTTTT. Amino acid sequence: CSVVFGNTGEMFF.

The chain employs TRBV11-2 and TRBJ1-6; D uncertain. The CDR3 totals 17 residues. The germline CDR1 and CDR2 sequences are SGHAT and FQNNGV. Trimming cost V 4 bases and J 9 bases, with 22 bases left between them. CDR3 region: CASSSVVSWGLSSPLHF. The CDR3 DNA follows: TGTGCCAGCAGCTCCGTAGTCAGTTGGGGATTGAGTTCACCCCTCCACTTT. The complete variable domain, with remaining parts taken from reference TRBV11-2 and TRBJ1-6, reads EAGVAQSPRYKIIEKRQSVAFWCNPISGHATLYWYQQILGQGPKLLIQFQNNGVVDDSQLPKDRFSAERLKGVDSTLKIQPAKLEDSAVYLCASSSVVSWGLSSPLHFGNGTRLTVT.

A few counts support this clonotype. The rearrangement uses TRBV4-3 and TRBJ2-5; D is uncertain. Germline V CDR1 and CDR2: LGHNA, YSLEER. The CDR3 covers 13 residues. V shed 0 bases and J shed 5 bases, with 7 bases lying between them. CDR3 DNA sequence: TGCGCCAGCAGCCAAGAGCCGGGTGAGACCCAGTACTTC. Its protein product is CASSQEPGETQYF.

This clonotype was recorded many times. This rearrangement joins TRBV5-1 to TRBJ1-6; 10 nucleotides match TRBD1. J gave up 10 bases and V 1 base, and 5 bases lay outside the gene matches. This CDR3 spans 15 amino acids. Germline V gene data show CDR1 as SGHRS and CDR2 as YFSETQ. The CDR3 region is CASSLTGTGASPLHF. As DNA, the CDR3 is TGCGCCAGCAGCTTGACCGGGACAGGGGCATCACCCCTCCACTTT.

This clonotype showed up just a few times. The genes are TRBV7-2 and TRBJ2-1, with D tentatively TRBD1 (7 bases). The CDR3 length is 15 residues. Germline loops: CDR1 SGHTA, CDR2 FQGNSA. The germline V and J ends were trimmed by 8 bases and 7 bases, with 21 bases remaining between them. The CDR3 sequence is CASRRVEGANNEQFF. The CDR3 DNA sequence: TGTGCCAGCCGCCGGGTGGAGGGGGCCAATAATGAGCAGTTCTTC.

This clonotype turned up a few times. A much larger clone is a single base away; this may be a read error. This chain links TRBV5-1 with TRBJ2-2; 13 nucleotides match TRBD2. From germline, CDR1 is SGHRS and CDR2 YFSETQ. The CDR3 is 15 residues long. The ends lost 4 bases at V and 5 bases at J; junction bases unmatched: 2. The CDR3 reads CASSPGLAGTGELFF. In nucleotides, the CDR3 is TGCGCCAGCAGCCCGGGACTAGCGGGAACCGGGGAGCTGTTTTTT.

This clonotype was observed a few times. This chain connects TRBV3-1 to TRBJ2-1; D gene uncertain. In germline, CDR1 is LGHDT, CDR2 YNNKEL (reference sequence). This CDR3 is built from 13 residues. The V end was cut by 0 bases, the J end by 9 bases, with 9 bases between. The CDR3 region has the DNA TGTGCCAGCAGCCAAGATATCCGCGGTGAGCAGTTCTTC. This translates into CASSQDIRGEQFF.

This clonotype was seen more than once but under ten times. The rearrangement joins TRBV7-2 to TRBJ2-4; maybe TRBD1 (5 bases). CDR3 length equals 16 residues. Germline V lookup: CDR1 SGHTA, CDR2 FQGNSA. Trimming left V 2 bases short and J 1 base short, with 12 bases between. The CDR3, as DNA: TGTGCCAGCAGCTTACGCATCCAGGGTGCCAAAAACATTCAGTACTTC. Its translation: CASSLRIQGAKNIQYF.

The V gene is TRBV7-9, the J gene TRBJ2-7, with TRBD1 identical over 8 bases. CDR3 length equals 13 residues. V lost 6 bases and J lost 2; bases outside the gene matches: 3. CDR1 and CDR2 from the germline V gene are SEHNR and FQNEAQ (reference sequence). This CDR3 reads CASRSGQAYEQYF. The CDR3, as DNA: TGTGCCAGCAGATCGGGACAGGCCTACGAGCAGTACTTC.

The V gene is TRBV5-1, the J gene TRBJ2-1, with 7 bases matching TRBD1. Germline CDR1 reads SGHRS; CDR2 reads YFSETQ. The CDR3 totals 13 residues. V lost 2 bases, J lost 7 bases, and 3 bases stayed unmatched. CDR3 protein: CASSFDRVNEQFF. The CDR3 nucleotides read TGCGCCAGCAGCTTCGACAGGGTGAATGAGCAGTTCTTC.

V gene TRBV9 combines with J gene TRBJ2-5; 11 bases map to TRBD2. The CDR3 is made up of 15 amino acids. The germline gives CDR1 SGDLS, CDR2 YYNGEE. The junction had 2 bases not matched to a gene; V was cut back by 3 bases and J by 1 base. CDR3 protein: CASSATSGVQETQYF. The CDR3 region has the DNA TGTGCCAGCAGCGCGACTAGCGGGGTCCAAGAGACCCAGTACTTC. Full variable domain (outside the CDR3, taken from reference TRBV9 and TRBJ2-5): DSGVTQTPKHLITATGQRVTLRCSPRSGDLSVYWYQQSLDQGLQFLIQYYNGEERAKGNILERFSAQQFPDLHSELNLSSLELGDSALYFCASSATSGVQETQYFGPGTRLLVL.

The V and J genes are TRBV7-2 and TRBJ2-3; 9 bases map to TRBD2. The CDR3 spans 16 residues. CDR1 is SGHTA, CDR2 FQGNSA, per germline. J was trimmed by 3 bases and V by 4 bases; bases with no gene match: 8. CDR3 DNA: TGTGCCAGCAGCTACATACCGGGACTAGCTACAGATACGCAGTATTTT. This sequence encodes CASSYIPGLATDTQYF.

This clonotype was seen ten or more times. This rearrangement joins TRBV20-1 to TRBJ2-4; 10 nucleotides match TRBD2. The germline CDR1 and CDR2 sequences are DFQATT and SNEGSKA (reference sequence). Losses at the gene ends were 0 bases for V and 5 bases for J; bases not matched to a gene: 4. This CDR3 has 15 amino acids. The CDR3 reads CSARDLAGAQNIQYF. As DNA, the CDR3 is TGCAGTGCTAGAGATCTAGCGGGAGCTCAAAACATTCAGTACTTC.

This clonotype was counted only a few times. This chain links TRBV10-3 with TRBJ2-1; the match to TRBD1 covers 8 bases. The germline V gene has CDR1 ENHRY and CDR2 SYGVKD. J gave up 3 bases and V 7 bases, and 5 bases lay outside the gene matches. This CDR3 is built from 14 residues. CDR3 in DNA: TGTGCCATCATGGAGGGACAGGACTACAATGAGCAGTTCTTC. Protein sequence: CAIMEGQDYNEQFF.

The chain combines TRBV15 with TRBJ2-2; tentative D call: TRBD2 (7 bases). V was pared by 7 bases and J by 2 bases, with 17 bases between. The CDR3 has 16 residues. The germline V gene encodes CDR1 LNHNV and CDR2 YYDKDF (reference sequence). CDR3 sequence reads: CATTYHGGLNTGELFF. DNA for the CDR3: TGTGCCACCACCTACCACGGGGGGCTAAACACCGGGGAGCTGTTTTTT. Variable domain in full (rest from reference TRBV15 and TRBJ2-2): DAMVIQNPRYQVTQFGKPVTLSCSQTLNHNVMYWYQQKSSQAPKLLFHYYDKDFNNEADTPDNFQSRRPNTSFCFLDIRSPGLGDTAMYLCATTYHGGLNTGELFFGEGSRLTVL.

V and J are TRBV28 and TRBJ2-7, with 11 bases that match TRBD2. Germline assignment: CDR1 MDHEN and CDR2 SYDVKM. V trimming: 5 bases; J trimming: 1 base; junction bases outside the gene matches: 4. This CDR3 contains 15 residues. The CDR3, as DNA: TGTGCCAGCAGTCCTAGCGGGAGGTTGTCCTACGAGCAGTACTTC. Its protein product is CASSPSGRLSYEQYF.